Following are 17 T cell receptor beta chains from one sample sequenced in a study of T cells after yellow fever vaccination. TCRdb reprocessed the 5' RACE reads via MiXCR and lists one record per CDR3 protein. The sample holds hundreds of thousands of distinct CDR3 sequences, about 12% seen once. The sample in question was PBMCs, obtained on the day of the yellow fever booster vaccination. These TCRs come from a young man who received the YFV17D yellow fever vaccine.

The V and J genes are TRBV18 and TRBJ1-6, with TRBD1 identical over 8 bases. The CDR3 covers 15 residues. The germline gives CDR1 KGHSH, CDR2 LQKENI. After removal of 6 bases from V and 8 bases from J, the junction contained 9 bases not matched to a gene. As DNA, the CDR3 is TGTGCCAGCTCCCCAGCCGGGACAGGTTATTCACCCCTCCACTTT. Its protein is CASSPAGTGYSPLHF. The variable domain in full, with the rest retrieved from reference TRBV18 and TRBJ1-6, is NAGVMQNPRHLVRRRGQEARLRCSPMKGHSHVYWYRQLPEEGLKFMVYLQKENIIDESGMPKERFSAEFPKEGPSILRIQQVVRGDSAAYFCASSPAGTGYSPLHFGNGTRLTVT.

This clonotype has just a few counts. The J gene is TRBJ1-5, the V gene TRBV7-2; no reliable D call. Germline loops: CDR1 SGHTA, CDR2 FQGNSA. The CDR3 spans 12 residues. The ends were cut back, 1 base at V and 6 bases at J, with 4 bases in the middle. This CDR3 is CASSLDFQPQHF. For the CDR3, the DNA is TGTGCCAGCAGCTTAGATTTTCAGCCCCAGCATTTT.

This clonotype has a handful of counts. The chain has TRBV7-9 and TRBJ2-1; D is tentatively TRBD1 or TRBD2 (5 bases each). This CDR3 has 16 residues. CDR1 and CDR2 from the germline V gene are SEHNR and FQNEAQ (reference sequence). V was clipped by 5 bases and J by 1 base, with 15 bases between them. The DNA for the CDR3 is TGTGCCAGCAGCGCTCCCGGGACGGTATCCTACAATGAGCAGTTCTTC. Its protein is CASSAPGTVSYNEQFF. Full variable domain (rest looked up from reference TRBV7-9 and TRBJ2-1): DTGVSQNPRHKITKRGQNVTFRCDPISEHNRLYWYRQTLGQGPEFLTYFQNEAQLEKSRLLSDRFSAERPKGSFSTLEIQRTEQGDSAMYLCASSAPGTVSYNEQFFGPGTRLTVL.

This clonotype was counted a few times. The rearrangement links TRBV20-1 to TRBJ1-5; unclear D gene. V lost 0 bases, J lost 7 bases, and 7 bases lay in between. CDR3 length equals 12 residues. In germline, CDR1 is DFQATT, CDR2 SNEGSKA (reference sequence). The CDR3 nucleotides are TGCAGTGCTAGAGAGGGGAGGCAGCCCCAGCATTTT. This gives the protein CSAREGRQPQHF.

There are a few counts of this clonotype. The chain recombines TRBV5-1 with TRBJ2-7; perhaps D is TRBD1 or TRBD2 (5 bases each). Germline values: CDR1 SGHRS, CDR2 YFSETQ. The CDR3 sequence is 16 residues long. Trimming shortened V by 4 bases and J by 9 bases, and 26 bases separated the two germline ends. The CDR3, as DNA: TGCGCCAGCAGCCTCTTAACCGGGGCCAACCTTCAATTGCAGTACTTC. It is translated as CASSLLTGANLQLQYF.

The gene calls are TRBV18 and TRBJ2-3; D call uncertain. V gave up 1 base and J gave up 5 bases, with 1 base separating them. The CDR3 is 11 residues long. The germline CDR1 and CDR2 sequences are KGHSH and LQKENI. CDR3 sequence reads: CASSPQDTQYF. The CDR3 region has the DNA TGTGCCAGCTCACCACAAGATACGCAGTATTTT.

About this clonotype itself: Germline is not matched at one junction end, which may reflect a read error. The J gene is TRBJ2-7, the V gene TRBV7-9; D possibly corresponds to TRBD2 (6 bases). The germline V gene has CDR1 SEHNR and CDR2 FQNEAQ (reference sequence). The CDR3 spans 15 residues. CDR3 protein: CASSPVGGRRYGQYF. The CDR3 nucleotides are TGTGCCAGCAGCCCTGTTGGGGGGAGAAGATACGGGCAGTACTTC.

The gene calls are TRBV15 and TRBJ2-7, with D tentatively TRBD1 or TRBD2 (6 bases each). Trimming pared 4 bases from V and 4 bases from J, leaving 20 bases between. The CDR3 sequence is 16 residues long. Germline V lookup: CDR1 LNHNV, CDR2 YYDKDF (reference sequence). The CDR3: CATSTQGGTKTYEQYF. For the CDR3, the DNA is TGTGCCACCAGCACCCAAGGGGGGACGAAGACTTACGAGCAGTACTTC. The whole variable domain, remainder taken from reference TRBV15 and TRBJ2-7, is DAMVIQNPRYQVTQFGKPVTLSCSQTLNHNVMYWYQQKSSQAPKLLFHYYDKDFNNEADTPDNFQSRRPNTSFCFLDIRSPGLGDTAMYLCATSTQGGTKTYEQYFGPGTRLTVT.

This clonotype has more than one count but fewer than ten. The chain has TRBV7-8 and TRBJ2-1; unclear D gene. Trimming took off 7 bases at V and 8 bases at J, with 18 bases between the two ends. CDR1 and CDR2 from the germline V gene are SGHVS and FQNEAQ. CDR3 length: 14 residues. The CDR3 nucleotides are TGTGCCAGCATAATCGGGTGGGGTAAAGATGAGCAGTTCTTC. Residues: CASIIGWGKDEQFF.

The CDR3 spells CASSLPTGLTYEQYF. CDR3 DNA: TGTGCCAGCAGCTTGCCCACAGGCCTCACCTACGAGCAGTACTTC. The J gene is TRBJ2-7, the V gene TRBV5-6; D might be TRBD1 (5 bases). Per the germline V gene, CDR1 is SGHDT and CDR2 is YYEEEE. The CDR3 has 15 residues. The V end lost 1 base, the J end lost 2 bases, and 13 bases lay between the germline ends. Filled out from reference TRBV5-6 and TRBJ2-7, the complete variable domain reads DAGVTQSPTHLIKTRGQQVTLRCSPKSGHDTVSWYQQALGQGPQFIFQYYEEEERQRGNFPDRFSGHQFPNYSSELNVNALLLGDSALYLCASSLPTGLTYEQYFGPGTRLTVT.

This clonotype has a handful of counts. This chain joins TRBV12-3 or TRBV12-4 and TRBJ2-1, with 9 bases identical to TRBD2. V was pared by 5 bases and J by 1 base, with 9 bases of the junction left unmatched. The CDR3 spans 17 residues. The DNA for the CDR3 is TGTGCCAGCAGTCCCGGGGTAGCGGGAGTTTCCTACAATGAGCAGTTCTTC. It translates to CASSPGVAGVSYNEQFF.

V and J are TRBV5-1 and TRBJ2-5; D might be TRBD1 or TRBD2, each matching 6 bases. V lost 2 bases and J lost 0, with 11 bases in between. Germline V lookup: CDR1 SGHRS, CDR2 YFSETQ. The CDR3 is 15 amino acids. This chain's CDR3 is CASSFGGGNQETQYF. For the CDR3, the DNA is TGCGCCAGCAGCTTTGGGGGCGGGAACCAAGAGACCCAGTACTTC.

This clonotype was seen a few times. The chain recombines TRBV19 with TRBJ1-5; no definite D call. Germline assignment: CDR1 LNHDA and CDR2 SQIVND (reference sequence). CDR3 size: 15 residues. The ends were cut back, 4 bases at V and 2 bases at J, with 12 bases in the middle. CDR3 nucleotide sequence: TGTGCCAGTAGTAGGAGGGCTGTGGGCAATCAGCCCCAGCATTTT. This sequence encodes CASSRRAVGNQPQHF.

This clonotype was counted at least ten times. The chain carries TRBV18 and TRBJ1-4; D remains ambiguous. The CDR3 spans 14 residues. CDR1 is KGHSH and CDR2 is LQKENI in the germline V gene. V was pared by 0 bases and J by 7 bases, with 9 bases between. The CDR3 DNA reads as TGTGCCAGCTCACCACCGGTGGGGAGTGAAAAACTGTTTTTT. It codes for CASSPPVGSEKLFF.

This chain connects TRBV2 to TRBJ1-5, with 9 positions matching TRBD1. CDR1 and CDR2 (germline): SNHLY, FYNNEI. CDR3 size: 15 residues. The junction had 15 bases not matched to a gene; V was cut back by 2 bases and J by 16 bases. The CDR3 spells CASSESLRGQGPSHF. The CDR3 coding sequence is TGTGCCAGCAGTGAAAGTTTAAGGGGACAGGGACCCAGCCATTTT.

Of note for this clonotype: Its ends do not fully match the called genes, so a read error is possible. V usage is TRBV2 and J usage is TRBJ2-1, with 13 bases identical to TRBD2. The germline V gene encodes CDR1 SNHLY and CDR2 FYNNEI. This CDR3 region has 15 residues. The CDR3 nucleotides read TGTGCCAGCCAACCGGGACTAGCGGGGAGCAATGAGCTGTTCTTC. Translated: CASQPGLAGSNELFF.

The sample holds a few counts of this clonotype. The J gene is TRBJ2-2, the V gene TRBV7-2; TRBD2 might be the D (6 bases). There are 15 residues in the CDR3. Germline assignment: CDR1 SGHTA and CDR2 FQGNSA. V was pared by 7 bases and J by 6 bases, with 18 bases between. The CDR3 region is CASNQGLIGAGELFF. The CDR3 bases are TGTGCCAGCAACCAGGGACTCATAGGGGCCGGGGAGCTGTTTTTT. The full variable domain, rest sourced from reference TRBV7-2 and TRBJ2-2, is GAGVSQSPSNKVTEKGKDVELRCDPISGHTALYWYRQSLGQGLEFLIYFQGNSAPDKSGLPSDRFSAERTGGSVSTLTIQRTQQEDSAVYLCASNQGLIGAGELFFGEGSRLTVL.